The 27 T cell receptor beta chains below were found in one sample sequenced in a study of blood T cells in healthy people across ages. A second PCR of 7 to 11 cycles used a sample-barcoded 5' primer and a J-beta primer mix. In TCRdb, the 5' RACE reads were re-called with MiXCR into one record per CDR3 protein. The sample lists approximately 700,000 distinct CDR3 sequences, roughly 32% seen once, with 15% in the top ten. The material sequenced was blood. The receptors originated from an elderly woman in good health.

The table lists this clonotype with many counts. The V and J genes are TRBV7-2 and TRBJ1-1, with 7 bases fitting TRBD1. Losses at the gene ends were 3 bases for V and 5 bases for J; bases not matched to a gene: 6. The CDR3 consists of 14 residues. From germline, CDR1 is SGHTA and CDR2 FQGNSA. CDR3 DNA sequence: TGTGCCAGCAGCTTTAGGGGGCAAAGGACTGAAGCTTTCTTT. Protein sequence: CASSFRGQRTEAFF. Based on the CDR3 plus reference TRBV7-2 and TRBJ1-1, the full variable domain is GAGVSQSPSNKVTEKGKDVELRCDPISGHTALYWYRQSLGQGLEFLIYFQGNSAPDKSGLPSDRFSAERTGGSVSTLTIQRTQQEDSAVYLCASSFRGQRTEAFFGQGTRLTVV.

As to this clonotype: A read error may explain this, as a much larger clone is one base away. V is TRBV30 and J is TRBJ2-1; no clear D gene. V was cut by 0 bases and J by 9 bases, with 15 bases left in between. CDR3 length: 14 amino acids. The germline CDR1 and CDR2 sequences are GTSNPN and SVGIG (reference sequence). DNA of the CDR3: TGTGCCTGGAGTGTAAGCTGGACGGTAGTTGAGCAGTTCTTC. As protein: CAWSVSWTVVEQFF.

To note about this clonotype: A read error is possible here, since a much larger clone lies one base away. The V and J genes are TRBV29-1 and TRBJ1-2; TRBD1 is a possible D gene (5 bases). This CDR3 region has 16 residues. Germline V CDR1 and CDR2: SQVTM, ANQGSEA. CDR3 sequence (DNA): TGCAGCATCCAAATGGGGCAGGGCCGGATTAACTATGACTACACCTTC. Translating gives CSIQMGQGRINYDYTF.

Notes on this clonotype: This may arise from a read error, as a much more abundant clone is one base away. The CDR3 loop reads CASSQGGDRAGYTF. The CDR3 bases are TGCGCCAGCAGCCAAGGTGGAGACAGGGCTGGCTACACCTTC. The chain recombines TRBV4-3 with TRBJ1-2, with 7 bases matching TRBD1. The CDR3 runs to 14 residues. CDR1 and CDR2 (germline): LGHNA, YSLEER. The V segment lost 1 base and the J segment 7 bases; nucleotides outside the gene matches: 6.

In this sample, this clonotype turned up many times. The rearrangement joins TRBV9 to TRBJ2-5, with 7 positions matching TRBD2. Germline trimming cut 2 bases from V and 2 bases from J; bases unmatched to any gene: 9. The CDR3 covers 16 residues. Per germline, CDR1 SGDLS and CDR2 YYNGEE. CDR3 sequence reads: CASSVVPGGSQETQYF. In nucleotides, the CDR3 is TGTGCCAGCAGCGTGGTTCCAGGCGGGAGTCAAGAGACCCAGTACTTC.

This chain links TRBV28 with TRBJ2-1; D unclear. Trimming took 5 bases from V and 3 from J, leaving 17 bases between them. CDR1 and CDR2 (germline): MDHEN, SYDVKM. The CDR3 covers 16 residues. CDR3 region: CASSVPTPHGYNEQFF. The CDR3 DNA is TGTGCCAGCAGTGTCCCGACTCCCCACGGCTACAATGAGCAGTTCTTC.

This clonotype was found many times. In nucleotides, the CDR3 is TGCAGCGTTGAGGGGCAGGGAGACATTCAGTACTTC. Protein sequence: CSVEGQGDIQYF. This chain joins TRBV29-1 and TRBJ2-4, with D perhaps being TRBD1 or TRBD2 (5 bases each). CDR3 size: 12 residues. CDR1 and CDR2 (germline): SQVTM, ANQGSEA. V lost 3 bases and J 8 bases, leaving 11 bases between the germline ends.

The rearrangement joins TRBV6-5 to TRBJ2-1; TRBD2 agrees at 12 bases. The trim removed 3 bases at V and 7 bases at J, leaving 7 bases unmatched. Germline assignment: CDR1 MNHEY and CDR2 SVGAGI. The CDR3 contains 16 residues. CDR3: CASSYSLAGGQNEQFF. The CDR3, as DNA: TGTGCCAGCAGTTATAGTCTAGCGGGAGGGCAGAATGAGCAGTTCTTC.

V and J are TRBV5-1 and TRBJ2-1, with 7 bases aligning to TRBD1. The V gene's germline CDR1 is SGHRS and CDR2 YFSETQ. The CDR3 covers 14 residues. Trimming took 4 bases from V and 5 from J; bases not matched to a gene: 6. The CDR3 sequence: CASSPTDRDNEQFF. The CDR3 region has the DNA TGCGCCAGCAGCCCTACAGACAGGGACAATGAGCAGTTCTTC.

This clonotype appeared many times. This chain connects TRBV29-1 to TRBJ2-7, with 10 bases matching TRBD2. The ends lost 7 bases at V and 6 bases at J; junction bases unmatched: 9. Germline V gene lookup returns CDR1 SQVTM and CDR2 ANQGSEA. The CDR3 contains 13 residues. The DNA for the CDR3 is TGCAGCGGAGGGACGGCTAGCGGGGGCGAGCAGTACTTC. Its protein is CSGGTASGGEQYF.

The chain combines TRBV14 with TRBJ2-5, with D perhaps assigned TRBD1 or TRBD2 (5 bases each). Trimming stripped 2 bases from V and 8 bases from J, with 18 bases between. This CDR3 comprises 15 residues. The germline V gene has CDR1 SGHDN and CDR2 FVKESK. The CDR3 sequence: CASSQSGTRRLTQYF. DNA for the CDR3: TGTGCCAGCAGCCAATCTGGGACGCGCCGGTTAACCCAGTACTTC.

Details on this clonotype: With a much larger clone just one base away, this may be a read error. The chain employs TRBV5-1 and TRBJ2-7; 8 positions agree with TRBD2. This CDR3 spans 15 amino acids. Germline-derived CDR1 and CDR2 are SGHRS and YFSETQ. Unmatched junction bases numbered 8, after V lost 4 bases and J lost 2 bases. The CDR3 coding sequence is TGCGCCAGCAGCAGGGGACCGGGAGGGACCTACGAGCAGTACTTC. Amino acids: CASSRGPGGTYEQYF.

In its sample, this clonotype was seen many times. The chain carries TRBV6-6 and TRBJ2-5, with TRBD2 matching over 11 bases. The germline CDR1 and CDR2 sequences are MNHNY and SVGAGI (reference sequence). The CDR3 sequence is 16 residues long. With 6 bases clipped from V and 2 bases from J, the junction kept 8 bases outside the gene matches. CDR3 coding DNA: TGTGCCAGCAGCCTAGAGGTAGCGGGGGGGCAAGAGACCCAGTACTTC. Translation: CASSLEVAGGQETQYF.

This clonotype was counted ten times or more. The chain links TRBV12-3 or TRBV12-4 to TRBJ1-2; TRBD1 matches 7 bases. V shed 7 bases, J shed 4 bases, and the junction held 6 bases outside the gene matches. CDR3 length equals 13 residues. DNA for the CDR3: TGTGCCAGCACCCTGACAGGGACCTATGGCTACACCTTC. It translates to CASTLTGTYGYTF.

V is TRBV5-1 and J is TRBJ2-3; possible D gene TRBD1, 6 bases. V lost 4 bases, J lost 1 base, and 13 bases lay in between. The CDR3 runs to 15 residues. CDR1 is SGHRS, CDR2 YFSETQ, per germline. The CDR3 spells CASSPSGQRTDTQYF. The CDR3 DNA is TGCGCCAGCAGCCCGAGCGGACAGCGCACAGATACGCAGTATTTT.

This clonotype was detected only a few times. Just one base apart from a much larger clone, this may be a read error. The chain combines TRBV28 with TRBJ1-2; weak D call: TRBD1 (5 bases). Germline-derived CDR1 and CDR2 are MDHEN and SYDVKM. This CDR3 contains 13 residues. Trimming cost V 8 bases and J 3 bases, with 13 bases left between them. CDR3 in amino acids: CASLKTVDYGYTF. The DNA of the CDR3 is TGTGCCAGCCTAAAGACAGTTGACTATGGCTACACCTTC.

This clonotype has only a few counts. This CDR3 reads CASTPGQPLHF. As DNA, the CDR3 is TGTGCCAGCACCCCGGGACAGCCCCTCCACTTT. V usage is TRBV6-4 and J usage is TRBJ1-6; the match to TRBD1 covers 7 bases. The CDR3 sequence is 11 residues long. V lost 7 bases, J lost 13 bases, and 4 bases stayed unmatched. Germline lookup yields CDR1 MRHNA and CDR2 SNTAGT.

Concerning this clonotype itself: The conserved final phenylalanine or tryptophan is absent from the CDR3, which likely points to a read error. This rearrangement joins TRBV20-1 to TRBJ2-1; 14 nucleotides line up with TRBD2. Germline V gene sequence: CDR1 DFQATT, CDR2 SNEGSKA (reference sequence). This CDR3 has 15 amino acids. CDR3 bases: TGCGCGGCGACTAGCGGGGGGGCCCTGGGCGATGAGCAGTTCGTC. Translated: CAATSGGALGDEQFV.

This clonotype was seen at least ten times. The chain employs TRBV7-2 and TRBJ2-4; TRBD1 agrees at 7 bases. J gave up 0 bases and V 2 bases, and 4 bases lay outside the gene matches. Germline assignment: CDR1 SGHTA and CDR2 FQGNSA. The CDR3 loop spans 16 amino acids. The CDR3 DNA reads as TGTGCCAGCAGCTTATTTGGGGACAGAGCCAAAAACATTCAGTACTTC. Encoded protein: CASSLFGDRAKNIQYF.

This clonotype was seen many times. The V and J genes are TRBV5-1 and TRBJ2-6; D is unclear. This CDR3 has 16 residues. CDR1 is SGHRS, CDR2 YFSETQ, per germline. The V end was cut by 0 bases, the J end by 0 bases, with 7 bases between. CDR3 residues: CASSLGTASGANVLTF. Written as DNA, the CDR3 is TGCGCCAGCAGCTTGGGAACAGCCTCTGGGGCCAACGTCCTGACTTTC.

Concerning this clonotype: One base away lies a much larger clone, so this may be a sequencing read error. CDR3 protein: CASSLEPMGGKNIQYF. As DNA, the CDR3 is TGTGCCAGCAGCTTAGAGCCGATGGGGGGGAAAAACATTCAGTACTTC. The chain recombines TRBV11-2 with TRBJ2-4, with 7 nucleotides matching TRBD2. CDR1 SGHAT and CDR2 FQNNGV come from the germline V gene. The CDR3 has 16 residues. With 0 bases clipped from V and 4 bases from J, the junction kept 6 bases outside the gene matches.

This clonotype was observed at least ten times. The chain links TRBV9 to TRBJ2-4; D may correspond to TRBD1 or TRBD2 (5 bases each). V was shortened by 2 bases and J by 2 bases, with 11 bases between the two germline ends. The CDR3 spans 15 residues. Germline values: CDR1 SGDLS, CDR2 YYNGEE. The CDR3 loop reads CASSVAQGPKNIQYF. CDR3 bases: TGTGCCAGCAGCGTTGCGCAGGGACCCAAAAACATTCAGTACTTC.

This clonotype was recorded many times. This chain links TRBV20-1 with TRBJ2-1, with a possible D match to TRBD1 (5 bases). CDR1 is DFQATT and CDR2 is SNEGSKA in the germline V gene (reference sequence). Trimming removed 2 bases from V and 12 bases from J, with 11 bases in between. CDR3 length equals 11 residues. DNA for the CDR3: TGCAGTGCTAGAAAAGGGGATAGGCAGTTCTTC. It yields the protein CSARKGDRQFF.

This clonotype was recorded once. V and J are TRBV6-2 or TRBV6-3 and TRBJ2-7; 11 positions match TRBD2. Germline V CDR1 and CDR2: MNHEY, SVGEGT. The CDR3 is made up of 19 amino acids. The V segment lost 6 bases and the J segment 3 bases; nucleotides outside the gene matches: 19. The CDR3 region has the DNA TGTGCCAGCAGAGTACACACGGGACTAGCGGACTCCTTCTACTACGAGCAGTACTTC. This gives the protein CASRVHTGLADSFYYEQYF.

The chain uses TRBV7-2 and TRBJ2-6; D possibly corresponds to TRBD2 (5 bases). This CDR3 is built from 16 residues. Germline CDR1 SGHTA, CDR2 FQGNSA. Trimming took off 2 bases at V and 4 bases at J, with 12 bases between the two ends. CDR3 sequence: CASSLSRGYGANVLTF. As DNA, the CDR3 is TGTGCCAGCAGCTTATCTAGAGGGTACGGGGCCAACGTCCTGACTTTC.

This clonotype was detected ten times or more. The rearrangement links TRBV20-1 to TRBJ2-5; 7 bases fit TRBD2. The V and J ends lost 3 bases and 2 bases, in that order; junction bases with no gene match: 6. CDR1 and CDR2 (germline): DFQATT, SNEGSKA (reference sequence). The CDR3 extends over 14 amino acids. The CDR3 loop reads CSASSTSEQETQYF. The CDR3 DNA sequence: TGCAGTGCTAGTAGTACTAGCGAACAAGAGACCCAGTACTTC.

This clonotype was seen ten or more times. The chain has TRBV12-3 or TRBV12-4 and TRBJ2-4; 13 nucleotides match TRBD2. The CDR3 spans 16 residues. V dropped 5 bases and J dropped 1; count of bases not matched to a gene: 2. Here the CDR3 reads CASSLGLAGAKNIQYF. In DNA form, the CDR3 reads TGTGCCAGCAGTCTGGGACTAGCGGGGGCCAAAAACATTCAGTACTTC.